This T cell receptor (beta chain) comes out of a study of radiotherapy plus CTLA-4 blockade in lung cancer. Points from the study as a whole: Early clonal dynamics of blood T cells, together with interferon-beta, were reported as the best response predictor. TCR clones originating in tumors grew in number in blood after radiotherapy plus ipilimumab.

Some clones are missing from TCRdb's copy, which holds only in-frame ones; the method was immunoSEQ multiplex PCR. The sample yields around 82,000 clones, about 78% seen once. Patients with chemo-refractory metastatic non-small-cell lung cancer received focal radiation plus CTLA-4 blockade with ipilimumab. This clone has just one count. Its specificity is unknown. The CDR3 spans 15 residues. The ends lost 1 base at V and 2 bases at J; junction bases unmatched: 4. The germline gives CDR1 LGHNA, CDR2 YNFKEQ. The sample in question was peripheral blood, obtained from a patient treated with radiotherapy plus ipilimumab. The rearrangement uses TRBV4-2 and TRBJ2-7, with 8 bases fitting TRBD1. The TCR originated in a human donor with non-small cell lung cancer whose response to radiotherapy plus ipilimumab could not be evaluated. Some clones in this sample may be carry-over from other donors' samples. For the CDR3, the DNA is TGTGCCAGCAGCCAAGCGCCGGGACAGGCCTACGAGCAGTACTTC. Translating it yields CASSQAPGQAYEQYF.